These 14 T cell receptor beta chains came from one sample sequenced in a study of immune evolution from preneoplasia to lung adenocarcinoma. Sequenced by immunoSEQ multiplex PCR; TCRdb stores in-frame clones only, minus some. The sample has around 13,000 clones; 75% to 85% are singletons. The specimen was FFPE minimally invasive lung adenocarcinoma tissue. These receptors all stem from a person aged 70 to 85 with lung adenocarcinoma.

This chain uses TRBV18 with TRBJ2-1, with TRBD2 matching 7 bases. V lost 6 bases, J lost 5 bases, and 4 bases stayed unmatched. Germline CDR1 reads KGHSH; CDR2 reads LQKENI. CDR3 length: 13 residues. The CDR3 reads CASSLLADNEQFF. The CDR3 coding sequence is TGTGCCAGCTCGCTTCTAGCGGACAATGAGCAGTTCTTC.

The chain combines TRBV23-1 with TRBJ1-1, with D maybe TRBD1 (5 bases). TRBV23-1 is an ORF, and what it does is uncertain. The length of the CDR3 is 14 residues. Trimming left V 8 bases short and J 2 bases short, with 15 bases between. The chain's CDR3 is CASPPAGSNTEAFF. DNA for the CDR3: TGCGCCAGCCCCCCAGCAGGGAGCAACACTGAAGCTTTCTTT.

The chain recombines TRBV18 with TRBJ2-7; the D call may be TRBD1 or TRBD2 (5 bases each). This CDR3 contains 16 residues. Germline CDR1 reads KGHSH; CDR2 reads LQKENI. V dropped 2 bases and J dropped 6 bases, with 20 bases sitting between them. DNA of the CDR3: TGTGCCAGCTCACCAAATTTTGGACAAGTTGAGGGCGAGCAGTACTTC. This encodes CASSPNFGQVEGEQYF.

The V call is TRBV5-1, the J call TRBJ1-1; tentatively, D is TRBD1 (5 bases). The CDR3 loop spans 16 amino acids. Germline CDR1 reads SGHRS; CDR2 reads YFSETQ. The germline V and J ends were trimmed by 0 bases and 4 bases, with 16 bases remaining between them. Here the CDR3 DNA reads TGCGCCAGCAGCTTGGATGGGGCGGCGGTGGGCACTGAAGCTTTCTTT. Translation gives CASSLDGAAVGTEAFF.

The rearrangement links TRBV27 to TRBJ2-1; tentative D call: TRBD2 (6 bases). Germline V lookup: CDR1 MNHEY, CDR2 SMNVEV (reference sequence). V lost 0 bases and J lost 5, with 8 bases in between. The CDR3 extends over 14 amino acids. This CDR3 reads CASSLSLADNEQFF. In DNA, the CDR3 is TGTGCCAGCAGTTTATCCTTAGCGGACAATGAGCAGTTCTTC.

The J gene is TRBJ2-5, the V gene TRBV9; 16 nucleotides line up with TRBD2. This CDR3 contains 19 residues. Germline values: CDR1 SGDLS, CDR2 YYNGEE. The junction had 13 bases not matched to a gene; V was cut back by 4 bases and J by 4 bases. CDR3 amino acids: CASSTPGLAGGNSGETQYF. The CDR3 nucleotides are TGTGCCAGCAGCACGCCGGGACTAGCGGGAGGGAATTCAGGAGAGACCCAGTACTTC.

CDR3 DNA sequence: TGTGCCAGTATTAGTTTTGGTGAAGCTTTCTTT. This gives the protein CASISFGEAFF. The V and J genes are TRBV19 and TRBJ1-1; D is uncertain. The V end lost 7 bases, the J end lost 7 bases, and 10 bases lay between the germline ends. CDR1 LNHDA and CDR2 SQIVND come from the germline V gene (reference sequence). This CDR3 has 11 amino acids.

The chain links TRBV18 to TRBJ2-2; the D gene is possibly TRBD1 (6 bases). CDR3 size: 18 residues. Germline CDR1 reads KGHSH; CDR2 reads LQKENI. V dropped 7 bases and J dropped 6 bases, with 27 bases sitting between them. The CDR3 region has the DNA TGTGCCAGCTTACTAAACAGGGACGCCCCTTATCAATCCGGGGAGCTGTTTTTT. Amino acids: CASLLNRDAPYQSGELFF.

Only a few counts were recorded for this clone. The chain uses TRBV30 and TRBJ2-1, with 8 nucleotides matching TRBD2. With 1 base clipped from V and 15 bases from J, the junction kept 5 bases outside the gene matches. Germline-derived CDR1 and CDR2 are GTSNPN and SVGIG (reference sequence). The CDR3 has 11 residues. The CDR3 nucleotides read TGTGCCTGGAGTGAGTCAGCGGGAGTGTTCTTC. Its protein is CAWSESAGVFF.

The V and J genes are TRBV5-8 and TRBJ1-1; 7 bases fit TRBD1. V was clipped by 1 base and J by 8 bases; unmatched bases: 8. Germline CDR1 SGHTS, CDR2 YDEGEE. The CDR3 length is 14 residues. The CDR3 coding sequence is TGTGCCAGCAGCTTGTTGGAGGGGGCGGGGGAAGCTTTCTTT. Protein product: CASSLLEGAGEAFF.

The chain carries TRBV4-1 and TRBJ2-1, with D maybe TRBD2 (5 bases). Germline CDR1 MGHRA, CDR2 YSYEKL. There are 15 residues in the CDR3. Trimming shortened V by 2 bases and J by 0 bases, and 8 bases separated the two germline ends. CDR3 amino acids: CASSQLGSSYNEQFF. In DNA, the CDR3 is TGCGCCAGCAGCCAACTGGGGAGCTCCTACAATGAGCAGTTCTTC.

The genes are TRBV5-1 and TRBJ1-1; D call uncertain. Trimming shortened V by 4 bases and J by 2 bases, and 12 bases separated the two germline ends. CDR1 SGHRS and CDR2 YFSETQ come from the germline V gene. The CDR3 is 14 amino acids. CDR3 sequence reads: CASSLELDNTEAFF. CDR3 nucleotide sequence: TGCGCCAGCAGCCTCGAGTTAGATAACACTGAAGCTTTCTTT.

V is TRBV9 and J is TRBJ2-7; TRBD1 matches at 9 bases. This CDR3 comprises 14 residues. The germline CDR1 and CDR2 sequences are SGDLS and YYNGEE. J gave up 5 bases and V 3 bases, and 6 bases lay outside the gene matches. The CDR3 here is CASSAWDRDDEQYF. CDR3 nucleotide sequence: TGTGCCAGCAGCGCCTGGGACAGGGATGACGAGCAGTACTTC. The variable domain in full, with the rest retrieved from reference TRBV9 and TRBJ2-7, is DSGVTQTPKHLITATGQRVTLRCSPRSGDLSVYWYQQSLDQGLQFLIQYYNGEERAKGNILERFSAQQFPDLHSELNLSSLELGDSALYFCASSAWDRDDEQYFGPGTRLTVT.

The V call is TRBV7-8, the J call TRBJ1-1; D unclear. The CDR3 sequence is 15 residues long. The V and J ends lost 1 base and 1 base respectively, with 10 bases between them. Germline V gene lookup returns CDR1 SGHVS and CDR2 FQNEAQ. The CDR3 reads CASSLVVGENTEAFF. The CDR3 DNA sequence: TGTGCCAGCAGCTTAGTGGTGGGTGAGAACACTGAAGCTTTCTTT. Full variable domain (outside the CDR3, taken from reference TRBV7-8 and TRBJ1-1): GAGVSQSPRYKVAKRGQDVALRCDPISGHVSLFWYQQALGQGPEFLTYFQNEAQLDKSGLPSDRFFAERPEGSVSTLKIQRTQQEDSAVYLCASSLVVGENTEAFFGQGTRLTVV.